Following are 28 T cell receptor beta chains from one sample sequenced in a study of cytomegalovirus exposure and HLA in healthy donors. Primers: 60 Vbeta forward and 13 Jbeta reverse. The data were produced by immunoSEQ multiplex PCR, yet TCRdb's version contains in-frame clones alone and is incomplete. The sample yields around 130,000 clones, around 75% seen once. Specimen: PBMCs. These receptors were taken from a man aged 30 to 39 in good health and CMV-seronegative.

V gene TRBV9 combines with J gene TRBJ2-2; D not certain. The CDR3 sequence is 13 residues long. With 2 bases removed from V and 2 bases from J, the gap between germline ends came to 4 bases. CDR1 SGDLS and CDR2 YYNGEE come from the germline V gene. CDR3 protein: CASSVGNTGELFF. For the CDR3, the DNA is TGTGCCAGCAGCGTGGGCAACACCGGGGAGCTGTTTTTT.

The V and J genes are TRBV29-1 and TRBJ1-2, with TRBD1 matching 7 bases. With V trimmed by 5 bases and J by 4 bases, 1 base remained unmatched. CDR1 is SQVTM, CDR2 ANQGSEA, per germline. CDR3 length: 11 amino acids. In DNA form, the CDR3 reads TGCAGCGTTACAGGGGTCTATGGCTACACCTTC. Translated, it gives CSVTGVYGYTF.

V is TRBV27 and J is TRBJ2-1; perhaps TRBD2 as D (5 bases). The CDR3 covers 15 residues. Germline values: CDR1 MNHEY, CDR2 SMNVEV (reference sequence). Between the trimmed V and J ends, which lost 4 bases and 4 bases, there was a span of 14 bases. The CDR3 reads CASSSELGEYNEQFF. CDR3 nucleotide sequence: TGTGCCAGCAGTTCCGAACTCGGGGAGTACAATGAGCAGTTCTTC.

This chain links TRBV7-6 with TRBJ2-7, with 8 bases identical to TRBD1. This CDR3 comprises 15 residues. From germline, CDR1 is SGHVS and CDR2 FNYEAQ. The V segment lost 4 bases and the J segment 1 base; nucleotides outside the gene matches: 6. The CDR3 loop is CASSSRQGQSYEQYF. CDR3 bases: TGTGCCAGCAGCTCTCGACAGGGGCAATCCTACGAGCAGTACTTC.

V is TRBV30 and J is TRBJ1-5; no definite D call. Germline V lookup: CDR1 GTSNPN, CDR2 SVGIG (reference sequence). Trimming stripped 1 base from V and 9 bases from J, with 13 bases between. The CDR3 sequence is 13 residues long. The CDR3 sequence: CAWSAQGLGPQHF. The CDR3, as DNA: TGTGCCTGGAGTGCTCAAGGACTGGGGCCCCAGCATTTT.

The chain has TRBV18 and TRBJ1-1; 9 bases align to TRBD1. This CDR3 has 15 residues. V shed 2 bases, J shed 4 bases, and the junction held 5 bases outside the gene matches. The V gene's germline CDR1 is KGHSH and CDR2 LQKENI. CDR3 residues: CASSPRGTGTTEAFF. In DNA, the CDR3 is TGTGCCAGCTCACCAAGGGGGACAGGGACCACTGAAGCTTTCTTT.

This chain links TRBV2 with TRBJ1-5; D is unresolved. Deletions cut 7 bases from V and 0 bases from J, with 10 bases between. This CDR3 is built from 14 residues. The germline CDR1 and CDR2 sequences are SNHLY and FYNNEI. CDR3 sequence reads: CASNSDYSNQPQHF. As DNA, the CDR3 is TGTGCCAGCAATTCAGACTATAGCAATCAGCCCCAGCATTTT.

The rearrangement links TRBV9 to TRBJ1-2, with D maybe TRBD1 (6 bases). The CDR3 sequence is 14 residues long. Trimming shortened V by 4 bases and J by 7 bases, and 17 bases separated the two germline ends. Looked up from germline, CDR1 is SGDLS and CDR2 is YYNGEE. This chain's CDR3 is CASSPNQGLSGYTF. In nucleotides, the CDR3 is TGTGCCAGCAGCCCAAACCAGGGGTTAAGTGGCTACACCTTC.

V and J are TRBV4-2 and TRBJ2-5, with 9 positions matching TRBD2. V was clipped by 0 bases and J by 6 bases; unmatched bases: 11. This CDR3 contains 17 residues. CDR1 and CDR2 from the germline V gene are LGHNA and YNFKEQ. The DNA for the CDR3 is TGTGCCAGCAGCCAAGATATTTCCAGCGGGGGGATGAAGACCCAGTACTTC. It translates to CASSQDISSGGMKTQYF.

The CDR3 loop reads CASSLVGEAEKLFF. The CDR3 bases are TGTGCCAGCAGTTTAGTGGGGGAGGCGGAAAAACTGTTTTTT. V gene TRBV28 combines with J gene TRBJ1-4; a possible D gene is TRBD1 (5 bases). Germline CDR1 MDHEN, CDR2 SYDVKM. V lost 2 bases, J lost 8 bases, and 12 bases lay in between. This CDR3 contains 14 residues.

The genes are TRBV5-1 and TRBJ2-6; 11 bases line up with TRBD1. The CDR3 is 19 residues long. Trimming cost V 5 bases and J 0 bases; bases outside gene matches: 10. The V gene's germline CDR1 is SGHRS and CDR2 YFSETQ. The CDR3 is CASRGYRDRGNSGANVLTF. CDR3 coding DNA: TGCGCCAGCAGGGGCTACCGGGACAGGGGGAACTCTGGGGCCAACGTCCTGACTTTC.

The gene calls are TRBV5-1 and TRBJ1-1; D is possibly TRBD1 (6 bases). The CDR3 has 16 amino acids. Trimming shortened V by 4 bases and J by 1 base, and 17 bases separated the two germline ends. Germline CDR1 reads SGHRS; CDR2 reads YFSETQ. The CDR3 DNA reads as TGCGCCAGCAGCGCGGGGGGCCCCCAGGGGAACACTGAAGCTTTCTTT. Translated: CASSAGGPQGNTEAFF.

This clone came up once. This sequence joins TRBV12-5 and TRBJ2-3; TRBD2 aligns across 8 bases. The CDR3 extends over 14 amino acids. The germline CDR1 and CDR2 sequences are LGHNT and FRNRAP. Trimming cost V 6 bases and J 4 bases; bases outside gene matches: 6. This CDR3 reads CASGPGLGADTQYF. The CDR3 DNA reads TGTGCTAGTGGCCCGGGACTAGGGGCAGATACGCAGTATTTT.

A remark on this clone: Distinct nucleotide sequences in the sample also encode this CDR3. The chain joins TRBV10-3 to TRBJ2-7; D ambiguous. Trimming stripped 0 bases from V and 3 bases from J, with 3 bases between. The CDR3 is 12 residues long. The germline V gene has CDR1 ENHRY and CDR2 SYGVKD. The CDR3: CAISESSYEQYF. The CDR3 DNA follows: TGTGCCATCAGTGAGTCTAGCTACGAGCAGTACTTC.

This chain joins TRBV15 and TRBJ2-3; 8 bases align to TRBD2. In germline, CDR1 is LNHNV, CDR2 YYDKDF (reference sequence). CDR3 length: 15 residues. J was trimmed by 4 bases and V by 5 bases; bases with no gene match: 8. The CDR3 sequence is CATSVVVAGSDTQYF. In DNA, the CDR3 is TGTGCCACCAGCGTCGTGGTAGCGGGGTCAGATACGCAGTATTTT.

The chain uses TRBV9 and TRBJ1-3; D might be TRBD1 (6 bases). CDR1 SGDLS and CDR2 YYNGEE come from the germline V gene. The CDR3 consists of 14 residues. Trimming took off 9 bases at V and 4 bases at J, with 17 bases between the two ends. The DNA for the CDR3 is TGTGCCACTGGTGGGGGGGCAGTAGGAAACACCATATATTTT. Its protein is CATGGGAVGNTIYF.

The chain joins TRBV10-2 to TRBJ2-7, with 9 bases lining up with TRBD1. The CDR3 spans 16 residues. The J segment lost 3 bases and the V segment lost 3 bases, leaving 9 bases of the junction unmatched. In germline, CDR1 is WSHSY, CDR2 SAAADI. CDR3 amino acids: CASSEQQGAVHYEQYF. The CDR3 nucleotides are TGCGCCAGCAGTGAACAACAGGGGGCCGTACACTACGAGCAGTACTTC.

The chain links TRBV6-1 to TRBJ1-4; D possibly corresponds to TRBD1 (5 bases). Germline V CDR1 and CDR2: MNHNS, SASEGT. Trimming removed 0 bases at V and 7 bases at J, with 9 bases between. CDR3 length equals 14 residues. The CDR3 loop is CASSEAGDGEKLFF. CDR3 coding DNA: TGTGCCAGCAGTGAAGCAGGGGATGGTGAAAAACTGTTTTTT.

The chain uses TRBV11-2 and TRBJ2-7; possibly TRBD2 for D (6 bases). CDR1 and CDR2 from the germline V gene are SGHAT and FQNNGV. Deletions cut 4 bases from V and 2 bases from J, with 21 bases between. The CDR3 has 17 amino acids. CDR3 sequence reads: CASSSLVGGLATYEQYF. CDR3 nucleotide sequence: TGTGCCAGCAGCTCTTTGGTTGGGGGGTTGGCAACCTACGAGCAGTACTTC.

This chain joins TRBV9 and TRBJ1-3; D unclear. This CDR3 comprises 16 residues. Deletions cut 0 bases from V and 0 bases from J, with 10 bases between. The germline gives CDR1 SGDLS, CDR2 YYNGEE. This CDR3 is CASSVGSGLSGNTIYF. DNA for the CDR3: TGTGCCAGCAGCGTAGGGTCCGGACTCTCTGGAAACACCATATATTTT.

The rearrangement joins TRBV10-1 to TRBJ1-1; D uncertain. CDR1 is WNHNN and CDR2 is SYGVQD in the germline V gene (reference sequence). The CDR3 is 13 amino acids. Trimming left V 3 bases short and J 0 bases short, with 5 bases between. The CDR3 loop reads CASSDRLNTEAFF. For the CDR3, the DNA is TGCGCCAGCAGTGACAGGTTGAACACTGAAGCTTTCTTT.

This clone was seen more than once but under ten times. This chain connects TRBV19 to TRBJ1-2; D is possibly TRBD1 (5 bases). The CDR3 is 16 residues long. Germline lookup yields CDR1 LNHDA and CDR2 SQIVND (reference sequence). Trimming left V 5 bases short and J 7 bases short, with 23 bases between. The CDR3 sequence is CASSPSSGDSYSGYTF. CDR3 DNA sequence: TGTGCCAGTAGTCCTTCCTCGGGAGACAGCTATAGTGGCTACACCTTC.

V is TRBV5-4 and J is TRBJ2-1; TRBD1 might be the D (6 bases). Germline values: CDR1 SGHNT, CDR2 YYREEE (reference sequence). Trimming shortened V by 0 bases and J by 7 bases, and 17 bases separated the two germline ends. The CDR3 covers 16 residues. CDR3 amino acids: CASSLVGANPQNEQFF. The CDR3 DNA follows: TGTGCCAGCAGCTTGGTGGGGGCTAACCCCCAAAATGAGCAGTTCTTC.

The chain employs TRBV5-1 and TRBJ2-7; 8 bases align to TRBD2. The length of the CDR3 is 15 residues. Germline CDR1 and CDR2: SGHRS and YFSETQ. The V and J ends lost 0 bases and 4 bases, in that order; junction bases with no gene match: 6. CDR3 region: CASSLGGRGVYEQYF. The CDR3 bases are TGCGCCAGCAGCTTGGGAGGGCGGGGGGTTTACGAGCAGTACTTC.

This chain joins TRBV20-1 and TRBJ2-1; D call uncertain. In germline, CDR1 is DFQATT, CDR2 SNEGSKA (reference sequence). The CDR3 runs 10 residues. V lost 5 bases and J 6 bases, leaving 5 bases between the germline ends. The CDR3 protein is CSAGPNEQFF. The CDR3 coding sequence is TGCAGTGCTGGCCCCAATGAGCAGTTCTTC.

The chain joins TRBV28 to TRBJ1-4, with TRBD1 matching 8 bases. J was trimmed by 3 bases and V by 6 bases; bases with no gene match: 18. The CDR3 extends over 19 amino acids. Germline V gene sequence: CDR1 MDHEN, CDR2 SYDVKM. CDR3 coding DNA: TGTGCCAGCAGCCTACGGATCTTCAGGGGGCGTCTTCCTAATGAAAAACTGTTTTTT. Protein: CASSLRIFRGRLPNEKLFF.

This clone was counted only a few times. J is TRBJ1-6 and V is TRBV18; D gene unclear. V was trimmed by 3 bases and J by 8 bases, leaving 14 bases between them. The CDR3 sequence is 15 residues long. Per the germline V gene, CDR1 is KGHSH and CDR2 is LQKENI. The DNA of the CDR3 is TGTGCCAGCTCACCCCCGTCCGCCGAGGATTCACCCCTCCACTTT. Amino acid sequence: CASSPPSAEDSPLHF.

V is TRBV30 and J is TRBJ2-1; the D gene is possibly TRBD2 (7 bases). The CDR3 contains 16 residues. V lost 0 bases to trimming and J lost 2 bases, with 14 bases between them. The V gene's germline CDR1 is GTSNPN and CDR2 SVGIG (reference sequence). The CDR3 DNA reads TGTGCCTGGAGTGTACGAGGCGGGGGCCCCTACAATGAGCAGTTCTTC. This encodes CAWSVRGGGPYNEQFF.